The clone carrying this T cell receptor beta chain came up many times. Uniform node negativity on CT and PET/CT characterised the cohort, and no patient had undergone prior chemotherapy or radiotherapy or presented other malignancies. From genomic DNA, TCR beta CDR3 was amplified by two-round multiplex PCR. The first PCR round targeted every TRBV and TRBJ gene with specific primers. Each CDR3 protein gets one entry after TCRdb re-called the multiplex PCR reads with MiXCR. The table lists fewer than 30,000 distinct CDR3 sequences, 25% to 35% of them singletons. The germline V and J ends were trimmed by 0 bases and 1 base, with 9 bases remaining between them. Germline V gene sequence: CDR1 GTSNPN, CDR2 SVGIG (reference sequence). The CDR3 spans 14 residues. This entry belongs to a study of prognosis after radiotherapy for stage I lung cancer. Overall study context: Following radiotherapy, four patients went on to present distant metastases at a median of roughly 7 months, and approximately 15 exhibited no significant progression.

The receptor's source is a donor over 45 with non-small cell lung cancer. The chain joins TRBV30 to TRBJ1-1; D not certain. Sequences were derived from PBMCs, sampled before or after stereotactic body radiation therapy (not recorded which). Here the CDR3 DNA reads TGTGCCTGGAGTGTACTAACACCGAACACTGAAGCTTTCTTT. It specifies CAWSVLTPNTEAFF. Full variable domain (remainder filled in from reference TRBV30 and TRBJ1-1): SQTIHQWPATLVQPVGSPLSLECTVEGTSNPNLYWYRQAAGRGLQLLFYSVGIGQISSEVPQNLSASRPQDRQFILSSKKLLLSDSGFYLCAWSVLTPNTEAFFGQGTRLTVV.